This TCR beta chain appears in the sequencing data of a study of shared clonotypes between healthy human individuals. Overall study results and limits: Non-shared clonotypes were found to have lower generation probabilities than the clonotypes that were shared by all four of the sorted-subset donors. Investigators collected only blood, and repertoires in tissues likely differ. Of the naive CD4 clonotypes, approximately 5% were shared across four donors.

This clone occurred a few times. Its antigen is unidentified. Each subset's genomic DNA was shared equally among a number of immunoSEQ plates. The data were produced by immunoSEQ multiplex PCR, yet TCRdb's version contains in-frame clones alone and is incomplete. The sample lists 850,000 to 1,100,000 clones, around 77% occurring once. CDR1 SGHVS and CDR2 FQNEAQ come from the germline V gene. V lost 5 bases and J lost 6, with 14 bases in between. This CDR3 has 13 residues. This chain uses TRBV7-8 with TRBJ2-7, with unresolved D. The sequence derives from a man aged 18 to 30 in good health. Some clones in this sample may be carry-over from other donors' samples. The sequenced material came from memory CD4+ T cells from PBMCs. Specified subset: CD45RA-negative fraction. The CDR3 sequence is CASSLDYSGEQYF. The CDR3 DNA reads as TGTGCCAGCAGCCTTGATTATAGTGGCGAGCAGTACTTC.